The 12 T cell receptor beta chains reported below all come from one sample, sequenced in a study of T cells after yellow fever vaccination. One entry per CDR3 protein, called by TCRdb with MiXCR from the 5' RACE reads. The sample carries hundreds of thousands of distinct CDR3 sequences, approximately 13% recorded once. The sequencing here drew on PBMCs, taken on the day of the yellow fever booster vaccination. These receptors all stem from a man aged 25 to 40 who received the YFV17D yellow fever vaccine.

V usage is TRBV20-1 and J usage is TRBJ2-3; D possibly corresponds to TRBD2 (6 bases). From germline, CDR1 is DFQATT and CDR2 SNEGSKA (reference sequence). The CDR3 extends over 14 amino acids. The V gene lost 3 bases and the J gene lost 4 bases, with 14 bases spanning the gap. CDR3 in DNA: TGCAGTGCTAGGGTGGGGGGTGGCCCAGATACGCAGTATTTT. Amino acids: CSARVGGGPDTQYF.

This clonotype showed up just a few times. The CDR3 DNA sequence: TGTGCCATCAGCGTTAGCGGGAGCTATTGGGAGCAGTACTTC. This translates into CAISVSGSYWEQYF. This chain joins TRBV10-3 and TRBJ2-7, with 9 positions matching TRBD2. The germline V gene has CDR1 ENHRY and CDR2 SYGVKD. Trimming removed 6 bases from V and 7 bases from J; junction bases left unmatched: 10. There are 14 residues in the CDR3.

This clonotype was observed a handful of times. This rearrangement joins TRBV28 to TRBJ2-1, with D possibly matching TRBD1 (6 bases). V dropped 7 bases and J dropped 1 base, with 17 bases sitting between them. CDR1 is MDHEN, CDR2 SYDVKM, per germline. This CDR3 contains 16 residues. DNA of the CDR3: TGTGCCAGCACGGCACAGGGTGGGCTATCCTACAATGAGCAGTTCTTC. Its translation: CASTAQGGLSYNEQFF.

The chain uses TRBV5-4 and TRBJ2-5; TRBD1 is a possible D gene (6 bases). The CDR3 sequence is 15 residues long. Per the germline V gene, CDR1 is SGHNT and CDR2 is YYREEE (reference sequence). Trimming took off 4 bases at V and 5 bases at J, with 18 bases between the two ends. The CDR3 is CASSNDRSQGETQYF. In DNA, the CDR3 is TGTGCCAGCAGCAACGACAGGTCTCAGGGGGAGACCCAGTACTTC.

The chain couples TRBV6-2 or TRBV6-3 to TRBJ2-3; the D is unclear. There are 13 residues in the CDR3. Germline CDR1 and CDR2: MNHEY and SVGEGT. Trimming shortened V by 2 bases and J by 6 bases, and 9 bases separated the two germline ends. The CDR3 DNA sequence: TGTGCCAGCAGTTACATGATCGGGGATACGCAGTATTTT. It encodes CASSYMIGDTQYF.

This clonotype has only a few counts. The CDR3 spells CASSPGSVKQYF. The DNA of the CDR3 is TGTGCCAGCAGCCCGGGTTCTGTGAAGCAGTACTTC. The V call is TRBV11-1, the J call TRBJ2-7; no clear D gene. Germline CDR1 and CDR2: SGHAT and FQDESV (reference sequence). V was cut by 5 bases and J by 8 bases, with 13 bases left in between. The CDR3 totals 12 residues.

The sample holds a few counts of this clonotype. The CDR3 nucleotides read TGTGCCAGCAGCTTTCCGGATCCCCTAGTGCAGACGCAGTATTTT. Its protein is CASSFPDPLVQTQYF. The chain carries TRBV11-2 and TRBJ2-3, with D unclear. Trimming removed 3 bases from V and 9 bases from J, with 19 bases in between. This CDR3 is built from 15 residues. CDR1 and CDR2 (germline): SGHAT, FQNNGV. Full variable domain (missing parts from reference TRBV11-2 and TRBJ2-3): EAGVAQSPRYKIIEKRQSVAFWCNPISGHATLYWYQQILGQGPKLLIQFQNNGVVDDSQLPKDRFSAERLKGVDSTLKIQPAKLEDSAVYLCASSFPDPLVQTQYFGPGTRLTVL.

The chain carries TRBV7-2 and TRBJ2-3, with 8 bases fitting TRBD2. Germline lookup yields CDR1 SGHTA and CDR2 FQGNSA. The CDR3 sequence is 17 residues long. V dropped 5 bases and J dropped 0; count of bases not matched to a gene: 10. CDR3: CASSLFAAGASTDTQYF. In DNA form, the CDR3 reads TGTGCCAGCAGCCTCTTTGCAGCGGGGGCTAGCACAGATACGCAGTATTTT. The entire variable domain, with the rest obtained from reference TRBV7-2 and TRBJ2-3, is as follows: GAGVSQSPSNKVTEKGKDVELRCDPISGHTALYWYRQSLGQGLEFLIYFQGNSAPDKSGLPSDRFSAERTGGSVSTLTIQRTQQEDSAVYLCASSLFAAGASTDTQYFGPGTRLTVL.

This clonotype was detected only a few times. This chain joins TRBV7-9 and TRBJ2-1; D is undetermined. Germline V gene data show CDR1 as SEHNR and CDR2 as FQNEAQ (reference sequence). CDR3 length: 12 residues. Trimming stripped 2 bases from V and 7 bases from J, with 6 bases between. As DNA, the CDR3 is TGTGCCAGCAGCTTAATCTTAAATGAGCAGTTCTTC. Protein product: CASSLILNEQFF.

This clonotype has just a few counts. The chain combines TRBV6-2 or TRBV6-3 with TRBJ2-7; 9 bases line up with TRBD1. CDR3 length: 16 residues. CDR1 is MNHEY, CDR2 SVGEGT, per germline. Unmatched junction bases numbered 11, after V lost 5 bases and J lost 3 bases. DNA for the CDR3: TGTGCCAGCAGTGAGACCGGGACAGGGACCTTCTACGAGCAGTACTTC. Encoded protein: CASSETGTGTFYEQYF.

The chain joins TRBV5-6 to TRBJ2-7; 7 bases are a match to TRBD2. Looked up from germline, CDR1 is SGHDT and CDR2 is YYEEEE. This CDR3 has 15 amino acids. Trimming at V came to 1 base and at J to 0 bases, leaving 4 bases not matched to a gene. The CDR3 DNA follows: TGTGCCAGCAGCTTGCGGGAGGCCTCCTCCTACGAGCAGTACTTC. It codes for CASSLREASSYEQYF.

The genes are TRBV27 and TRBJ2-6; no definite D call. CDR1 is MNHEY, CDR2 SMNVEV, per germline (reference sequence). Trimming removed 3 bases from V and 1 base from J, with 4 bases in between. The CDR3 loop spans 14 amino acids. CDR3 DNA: TGTGCCAGCAGTTTCTGGTCTGGGGCCAACGTCCTGACTTTC. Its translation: CASSFWSGANVLTF.